This T cell receptor beta chain was identified in a study of T cells in Graves' hyperthyroidism and ophthalmopathy. Study-level findings and limits: Most expanded thyroid clonotypes above 0.001 recurred in blood.

The CDR3 regions of TCR beta were amplified from RNA transcripts. First-round RT-PCR with HTBI primers amplified the TCR CDR3 region. TCRdb re-called the multiplex PCR reads with MiXCR, one entry per CDR3 protein. The data hold under 400,000 distinct CDR3 sequences, with approximately 13% observed a single time. An absence of ophthalmopathy progression within 18 months meant stable Graves' hyperthyroidism. PBMCs came from 10 ml fresh peripheral blood. This clonotype was detected ten times or more. The antigen remains unidentified. The sequence derives from a woman between 55 and 75 years old with Graves' hyperthyroidism. The sample comprised blood.

The CDR3 is CAGGQLEREKLFF. In DNA form, the CDR3 reads TGTGCCGGAGGACAGTTGGAGAGAGAAAAACTGTTTTTT. The chain uses TRBV2 and TRBJ1-4; D perhaps matches TRBD1 (6 bases). From germline, CDR1 is SNHLY and CDR2 FYNNEI. Trimming shortened V by 11 bases and J by 8 bases, and 18 bases separated the two germline ends. The CDR3 length is 13 residues.